This T cell receptor (beta chain) was recovered during a study of early T cells in non-severe SARS-CoV-2 infection. Study at large: The sequenced material was bulk RNA from unsorted whole blood, and its chains were unpaired.

General study results and limits: Anti-spike CD8 specificities were favored by VDJdb matching, whose results missed private and CD4 specificities.

Individual cDNA molecules received unique molecular identifiers. TCRdb analysed the 5' RACE reads with MiXCR anew, one entry per CDR3 protein. The sample lists about 31,000 distinct CDR3 sequences, 5.7% seen once, with approximately 6.6% in the top ten. Trimming left V 5 bases short and J 7 bases short, with 20 bases between. Germline values: CDR1 ENHRY, CDR2 SYGVKD. The length of the CDR3 is 15 residues. This clonotype was counted ten times or more. Its specificity is unknown. This TCR was sampled from an adult who was a healthcare worker with PCR-confirmed SARS-CoV-2 infection or an uninfected control (not recorded which). V and J are TRBV10-3 and TRBJ2-5; D is tentatively TRBD1 or TRBD2 (6 bases each). Sequencing was carried out using whole blood. CDR3 sequence (DNA): TGTGCCATCAGTAATAGGGGGGTCTCCTCAGGGACCCAGTACTTC. Its protein product is CAISNRGVSSGTQYF.